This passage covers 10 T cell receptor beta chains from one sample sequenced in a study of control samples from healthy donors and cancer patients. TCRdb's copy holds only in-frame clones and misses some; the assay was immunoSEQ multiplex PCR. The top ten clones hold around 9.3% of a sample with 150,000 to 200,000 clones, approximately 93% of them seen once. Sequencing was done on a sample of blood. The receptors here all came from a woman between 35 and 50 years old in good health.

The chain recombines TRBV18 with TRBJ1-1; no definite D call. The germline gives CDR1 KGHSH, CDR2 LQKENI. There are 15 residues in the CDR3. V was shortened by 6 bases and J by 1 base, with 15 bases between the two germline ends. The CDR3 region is CASSSQASENTEAFF. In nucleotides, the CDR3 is TGTGCCAGCTCTTCTCAGGCGAGTGAGAACACTGAAGCTTTCTTT.

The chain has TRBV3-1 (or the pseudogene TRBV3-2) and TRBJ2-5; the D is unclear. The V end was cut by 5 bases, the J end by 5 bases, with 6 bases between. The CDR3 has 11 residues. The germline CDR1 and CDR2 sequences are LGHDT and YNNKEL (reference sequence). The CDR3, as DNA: TGTGCCAGCAGCATACAGGAGACCCAGTACTTC. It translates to CASSIQETQYF.

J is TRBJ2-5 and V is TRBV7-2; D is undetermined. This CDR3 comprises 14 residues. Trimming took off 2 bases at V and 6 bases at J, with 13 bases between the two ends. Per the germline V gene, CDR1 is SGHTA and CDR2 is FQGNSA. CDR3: CASSLSPGVKTQYF. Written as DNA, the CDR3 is TGTGCCAGCAGCTTATCTCCCGGAGTGAAGACCCAGTACTTC.

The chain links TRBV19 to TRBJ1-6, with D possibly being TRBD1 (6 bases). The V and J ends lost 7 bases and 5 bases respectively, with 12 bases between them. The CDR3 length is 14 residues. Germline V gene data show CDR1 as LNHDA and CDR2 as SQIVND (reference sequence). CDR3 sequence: CASKTGTDNSPLHF. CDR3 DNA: TGTGCCAGTAAAACAGGGACGGATAATTCACCCCTCCACTTT. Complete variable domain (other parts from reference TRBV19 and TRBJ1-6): DGGITQSPKYLFRKEGQNVTLSCEQNLNHDAMYWYRQDPGQGLRLIYYSQIVNDFQKGDIAEGYSVSREKKESFPLTVTSAQKNPTAFYLCASKTGTDNSPLHFGNGTRLTVT.

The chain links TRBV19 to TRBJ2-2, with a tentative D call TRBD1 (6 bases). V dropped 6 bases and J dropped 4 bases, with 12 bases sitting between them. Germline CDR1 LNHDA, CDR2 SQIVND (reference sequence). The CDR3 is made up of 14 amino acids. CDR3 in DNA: TGTGCCAGTAGCACGGGACATTCCACCGGGGAGCTGTTTTTT. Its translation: CASSTGHSTGELFF.

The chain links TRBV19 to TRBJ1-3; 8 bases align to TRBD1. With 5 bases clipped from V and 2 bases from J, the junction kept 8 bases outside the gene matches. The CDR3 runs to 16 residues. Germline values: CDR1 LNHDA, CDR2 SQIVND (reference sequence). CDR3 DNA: TGTGCCAGTAGTCCGACAGGGGAATTTACTGGAAACACCATATATTTT. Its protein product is CASSPTGEFTGNTIYF.

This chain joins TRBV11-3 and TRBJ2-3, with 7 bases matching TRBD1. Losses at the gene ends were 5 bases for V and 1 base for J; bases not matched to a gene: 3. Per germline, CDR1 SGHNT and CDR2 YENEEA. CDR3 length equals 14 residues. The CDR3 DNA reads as TGTGCCAGCAGCGCTGACAGGGGCACAGATACGCAGTATTTT. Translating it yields CASSADRGTDTQYF. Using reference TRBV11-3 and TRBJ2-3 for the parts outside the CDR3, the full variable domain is EAGVVQSPRYKIIEKKQPVAFWCNPISGHNTLYWYLQNLGQGPELLIRYENEEAVDDSQLPKDRFSAERLKGVDSTLKIQPAELGDSAVYLCASSADRGTDTQYFGPGTRLTVL.

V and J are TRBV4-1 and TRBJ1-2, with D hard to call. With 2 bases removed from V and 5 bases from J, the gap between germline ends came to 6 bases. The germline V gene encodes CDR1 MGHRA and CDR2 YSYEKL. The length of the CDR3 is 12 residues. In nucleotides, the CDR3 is TGCGCCAGCAGCCAATCCCCGTATGGCTACACCTTC. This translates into CASSQSPYGYTF.

The CDR3 region is CAWRTQGNTEAFF. CDR3 in DNA: TGTGCCTGGAGGACGCAGGGGAACACTGAAGCTTTCTTT. This chain joins TRBV30 and TRBJ1-1; D perhaps matches TRBD1 (5 bases). The germline V gene has CDR1 GTSNPN and CDR2 SVGIG (reference sequence). The CDR3 is 13 amino acids. Between the trimmed V and J ends, which lost 3 bases and 1 base, there was a span of 9 bases.

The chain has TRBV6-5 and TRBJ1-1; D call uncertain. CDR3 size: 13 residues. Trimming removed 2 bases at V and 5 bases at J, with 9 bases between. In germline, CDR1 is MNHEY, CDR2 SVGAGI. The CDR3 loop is CASSYTFATEAFF. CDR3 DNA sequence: TGTGCCAGCAGTTACACTTTCGCGACTGAAGCTTTCTTT.